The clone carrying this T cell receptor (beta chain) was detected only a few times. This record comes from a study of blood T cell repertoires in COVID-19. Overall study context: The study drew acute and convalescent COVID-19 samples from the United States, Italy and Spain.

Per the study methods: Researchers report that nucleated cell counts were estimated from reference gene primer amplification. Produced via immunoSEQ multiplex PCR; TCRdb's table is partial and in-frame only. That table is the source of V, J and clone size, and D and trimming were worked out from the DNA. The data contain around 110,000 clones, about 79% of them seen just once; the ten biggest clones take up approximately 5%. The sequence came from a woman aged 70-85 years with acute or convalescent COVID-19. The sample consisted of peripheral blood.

CDR3 protein: CASRLGQGSNQPQHF. As DNA, the CDR3 is TGTGCCAGCAGACTGGGACAGGGTAGCAATCAGCCCCAGCATTTT. The genes are TRBV27 and TRBJ1-5; 9 positions match TRBD1. CDR3 length equals 15 residues. Germline trimming cut 6 bases from V and 0 bases from J; bases unmatched to any gene: 3. Germline V gives CDR1 MNHEY, CDR2 SMNVEV (reference sequence).